The 5 T cell receptor beta chains below all came from one sample that was sequenced in a study of T cell responses to AZD1222 COVID-19 vaccine. Clones were read by immunoSEQ multiplex PCR, and TCRdb kept only the in-frame ones, dropping some. The table records about 100,000 clones, 85% to 90% of them present only once. This specimen was peripheral blood, taken on day 0 of AZD1222 vaccination. The receptors shown here come from an adult in good health.

This sequence joins TRBV7-9 and TRBJ2-2; tentatively, D is TRBD1 (7 bases). Germline lookup yields CDR1 SEHNR and CDR2 FQNEAQ (reference sequence). Trimming removed 6 bases from V and 5 bases from J, with 16 bases in between. The length of the CDR3 is 15 residues. The CDR3: CASRPPRGETGELFF. CDR3 nucleotides: TGTGCCAGCAGACCCCCCAGGGGGGAAACCGGGGAGCTGTTTTTT.

This rearrangement joins TRBV15 to TRBJ2-7; 10 nucleotides align to TRBD1. Germline lookup yields CDR1 LNHNV and CDR2 YYDKDF (reference sequence). This CDR3 region has 14 residues. J was trimmed by 5 bases and V by 3 bases; bases with no gene match: 4. The CDR3 DNA reads as TGTGCCACCAGCAGCCGGGACAGGGGCCACGAGCAGTACTTC. Its translation: CATSSRDRGHEQYF.

The chain has TRBV7-3 and TRBJ1-1; D ambiguous. The CDR3 has 13 residues. V lost 4 bases and J lost 1, with 7 bases in between. CDR1 is SGHTA and CDR2 is FQGTGA in the germline V gene. The DNA of the CDR3 is TGTGCCAGCAGCTCCGATCGGAACACTGAAGCTTTCTTT. Its protein product is CASSSDRNTEAFF.

CDR3 nucleotides: TGCGCCAGCATCTTGTGGGCAGGGGGCGACTATGGCTACACCTTC. The encoded protein is CASILWAGGDYGYTF. The chain links TRBV10-1 to TRBJ1-2; 8 bases are a match to TRBD1. In germline, CDR1 is WNHNN, CDR2 SYGVQD (reference sequence). V dropped 7 bases and J dropped 3; count of bases not matched to a gene: 10. This CDR3 has 15 amino acids.

This clone turned up a few times. This sequence joins TRBV7-2 and TRBJ2-6; D unclear. This CDR3 is built from 16 residues. CDR1 is SGHTA, CDR2 FQGNSA, per germline. Trimming cost V 3 bases and J 2 bases, with 11 bases left between them. CDR3 loop: CASSFLPIPGANVLTF. The CDR3 coding sequence is TGTGCCAGCAGCTTCCTGCCTATCCCTGGGGCCAACGTCCTGACTTTC.